Given below is one T cell receptor beta chain in context. The antigen remains unidentified. A unique molecular identifier was attached to every TCR cDNA molecule. MiXCR, run by TCRdb on the 5' RACE reads, gives a single entry per CDR3 protein. The table includes 95,000 to 130,000 distinct CDR3 sequences, 10% to 15% detected once. Time point defined: blood at routine non-recurrence follow-up after resection. Whole RNA was taken from tumor, nontumor lung or frozen PBMC; it was then sequenced unsorted. The sample is drawn from a study of spatial heterogeneity in lung cancer. Across the whole study: Untreated early-stage non-small cell lung cancer patients, about 70 in total, were the donors. Median follow-up for sequenced PBMC samples was roughly two years after resection, when such samples existed.

Study outcomes and limitations: Ubiquitous, expanded tumor-derived TCRs were more frequently observed in blood at resection than at follow-up.

The origin of this receptor is a male donor with early-stage non-small cell lung cancer. Sequencing was performed on PBMCs, taken at follow-up.

The CDR3, as DNA: TGTGCCAGTAGTTACAGCCGCAATCAGCCCCAGCATTTT. Protein sequence: CASSYSRNQPQHF. The V and J genes are TRBV19 and TRBJ1-5; no reliable D call. Germline-derived CDR1 and CDR2 are LNHDA and SQIVND (reference sequence). There are 13 residues in the CDR3. V lost 5 bases to trimming and J lost 2 bases, with 7 bases between them.